This TCR beta chain is from a study of cytomegalovirus exposure and HLA in healthy donors. Trimming left V 5 bases short and J 6 bases short, with 17 bases between. CDR3 size: 14 residues. The germline V gene encodes CDR1 MNHEY and CDR2 SVGAGI. In the PCR, 60 Vbeta and 13 Jbeta primers were used. Generated by immunoSEQ multiplex PCR, the TCRdb table keeps only in-frame clones and is missing some. The table lists 150,000 or so clones, roughly 82% of them singletons, with more than 4% in the top ten. This TCR came from a male donor in good health and CMV-seropositive. The chain has TRBV6-5 and TRBJ2-7; tentative D call: TRBD1 (5 bases). What was sequenced was PBMCs. The DNA for the CDR3 is TGTGCCAGCAGTAAAGACAGAATCGTAGGCGAGCAGTACTTC. It is translated as CASSKDRIVGEQYF.